This passage covers 12 T cell receptor beta chains from one sample sequenced in a study of T cells in Graves' hyperthyroidism and ophthalmopathy. RNA transcripts served as the template for amplifying TCR beta CDR3 regions. RT-PCR in the first round (using the HTBI primer set) targeted the TCR CDR3. TCRdb re-called the multiplex PCR reads with MiXCR, one entry per CDR3 protein. The sample carries about 480,000 distinct CDR3 sequences, roughly 24% recorded once. Sequencing input: blood. These receptors originate from a woman in her twenties or thirties with Graves' ophthalmopathy.

This clonotype was seen a few times. The junction and the germline gene differ at one end; a read error may be behind it. The chain is built from TRBV6-2 or TRBV6-3 and TRBJ2-4; D is undetermined. From germline, CDR1 is MNHEY and CDR2 SVGEGT. The CDR3 length is 13 residues. DNA of the CDR3: TGTGCCAGCAGTTACGTAGAGAGAAACATTAAGTACTTC. Translation gives CASSYVERNIKYF.

This clonotype has at least ten counts. The chain combines TRBV3-1 with TRBJ2-5, with no clear D. The V and J ends lost 4 bases and 3 bases respectively, with 12 bases between them. The CDR3 length is 14 residues. From germline, CDR1 is LGHDT and CDR2 YNNKEL (reference sequence). CDR3: CASSRGGLKETQYF. For the CDR3, the DNA is TGTGCCAGCAGCCGAGGTGGCCTTAAAGAGACCCAGTACTTC.

This clonotype has at least ten counts. The rearrangement joins TRBV6-1 to TRBJ1-6; D ambiguous. The germline gives CDR1 MNHNS, CDR2 SASEGT. V lost 5 bases to trimming and J lost 8 bases, with 10 bases between them. The CDR3 is made up of 13 amino acids. For the CDR3, the DNA is TGTGCCAGCAGTCCCTTCTTGGATTCACCCCTCCACTTT. It codes for CASSPFLDSPLHF.

This clonotype has a count of ten or more. V and J are TRBV6-1 and TRBJ1-1, with D possibly matching TRBD1 (5 bases). Looked up from germline, CDR1 is MNHNS and CDR2 is SASEGT. The CDR3 extends over 14 amino acids. The V gene lost 8 bases and the J gene lost 0 bases, with 13 bases spanning the gap. This chain's CDR3 is CASGSSGLNTEAFF. The CDR3 coding sequence is TGTGCCAGCGGCTCCTCAGGGTTGAACACTGAAGCTTTCTTT.

This clonotype was seen many times. V usage is TRBV5-1 and J usage is TRBJ2-7; no clear D gene. The V gene's germline CDR1 is SGHRS and CDR2 YFSETQ. The CDR3 loop spans 14 amino acids. Between the trimmed V and J ends, which lost 1 base and 4 bases, there was a span of 12 bases. The CDR3 DNA reads as TGCGCCAGCAGCTTGTTTGCCGGGTCTTACGAGCAGTACTTC. Translated, it gives CASSLFAGSYEQYF. The entire variable domain, with the rest obtained from reference TRBV5-1 and TRBJ2-7, is as follows: KAGVTQTPRYLIKTRGQQVTLSCSPISGHRSVSWYQQTPGQGLQFLFEYFSETQRNKGNFPGRFSGRQFSNSRSEMNVSTLELGDSALYLCASSLFAGSYEQYFGPGTRLTVT.

The chain has TRBV11-1 and TRBJ1-3; 7 bases fit TRBD1. Unmatched junction bases numbered 6, after V lost 6 bases and J lost 4 bases. CDR3 length equals 14 residues. Germline V gives CDR1 SGHAT, CDR2 FQDESV (reference sequence). The CDR3 is CASSDRTGGNTIYF. CDR3 DNA: TGTGCCAGCAGTGATCGGACAGGCGGAAACACCATATATTTT.

This clonotype came up a few times. Being one base from a much bigger clone, this may be a read error. V usage is TRBV20-1 and J usage is TRBJ2-4; D is possibly TRBD2 (5 bases). Per the germline V gene, CDR1 is DFQATT and CDR2 is SNEGSKA (reference sequence). The CDR3 is made up of 18 amino acids. The CDR3 here is CSARPIVDREGSENIKYF. The DNA of the CDR3 is TGCAGTGCTCGGCCCATTGTGGACCGCGAAGGGAGCGAAAACATTAAGTACTTC.

This clonotype has ten or more counts. V gene TRBV4-1 combines with J gene TRBJ2-7; D tentatively fits TRBD1 or TRBD2 (6 bases each). Trimming pared 0 bases from V and 5 bases from J, leaving 14 bases between. The CDR3 length is 15 residues. CDR1 and CDR2 from the germline V gene are MGHRA and YSYEKL. CDR3 nucleotides: TGCGCCAGCAGCCAAGAAAGGGGGGTTGGCGACGAGCAGTACTTC. This sequence encodes CASSQERGVGDEQYF.

The table lists this clonotype with many counts. V gene TRBV28 combines with J gene TRBJ2-5, with 7 nucleotides matching TRBD2. V gave up 5 bases and J gave up 5 bases; unmatched junction bases: 8. The CDR3 runs to 14 residues. Germline lookup yields CDR1 MDHEN and CDR2 SYDVKM. The DNA for the CDR3 is TGTGCCAGCAGTCCCCCTGGGGGAGGGGAGACCCAGTACTTC. The encoded protein is CASSPPGGGETQYF.

The chain joins TRBV20-1 to TRBJ1-1; D perhaps matches TRBD1 (6 bases). V lost 4 bases and J 4 bases, leaving 13 bases between the germline ends. Germline assignment: CDR1 DFQATT and CDR2 SNEGSKA (reference sequence). The CDR3 has 13 residues. The CDR3 sequence: CSATGGLGTEAFF. As DNA, the CDR3 is TGCAGTGCTACGGGGGGGCTCGGCACTGAAGCTTTCTTT.

This clonotype was detected many times. The genes are TRBV25-1 and TRBJ2-3; possible D gene TRBD1, 5 bases. The V end was cut by 1 base, the J end by 2 bases, with 10 bases between. Germline lookup yields CDR1 MGHDK and CDR2 SYGVNS. The CDR3 loop spans 15 amino acids. The CDR3 DNA sequence: TGTGCCAGCAGTGAATCGGCCAGGGACACAGATACGCAGTATTTT. It yields the protein CASSESARDTDTQYF.

This clonotype was detected a few times. V usage is TRBV20-1 and J usage is TRBJ1-1, with TRBD1 matching 8 bases. The germline V gene encodes CDR1 DFQATT and CDR2 SNEGSKA (reference sequence). This CDR3 spans 13 amino acids. The chain's CDR3 is CRVKGQANTEAFF. The CDR3 DNA follows: TGCAGGGTTAAGGGACAGGCGAACACTGAAGCTTTCTTT.